The T cell receptor beta chain under discussion was sequenced for a study of cytomegalovirus exposure and HLA in healthy donors. Background on the study: Earlier, about 179 million T cells were analyzed, and approximately 110 million unique TCR beta sequences were found among them. The Caucasian-associated ancestry cluster contained 65% to 85% of the roughly 400 genotyped donors.

Broader study findings: As immune exposure information, only CMV serostatus was available. In most subjects, TCR beta sequences reportedly gave accurate predictions of HLA-A and HLA-B alleles.

It was with 60 Vbeta and 13 Jbeta primers that the PCR ran. Profiled with immunoSEQ multiplex PCR; TCRdb holds only in-frame clones, not every one. The profile shows over 150,000 clones, approximately 82% of them singletons. A remark on this clone: Antigen specificity is unknown.

The CDR3 totals 15 residues. V was clipped by 3 bases and J by 7 bases, with 14 bases between them. CDR1 is SGHRS and CDR2 is YFSETQ in the germline V gene. What was sequenced was PBMCs. The sequence was obtained from a girl aged 2 to 9 in good health and CMV-seropositive. The chain couples TRBV5-1 to TRBJ1-6, with unresolved D. CDR3 DNA sequence: TGCGCCAGCAGCTCCCTTGAGGCTTCAAATTCACCCCTCCACTTT. Protein sequence: CASSSLEASNSPLHF.